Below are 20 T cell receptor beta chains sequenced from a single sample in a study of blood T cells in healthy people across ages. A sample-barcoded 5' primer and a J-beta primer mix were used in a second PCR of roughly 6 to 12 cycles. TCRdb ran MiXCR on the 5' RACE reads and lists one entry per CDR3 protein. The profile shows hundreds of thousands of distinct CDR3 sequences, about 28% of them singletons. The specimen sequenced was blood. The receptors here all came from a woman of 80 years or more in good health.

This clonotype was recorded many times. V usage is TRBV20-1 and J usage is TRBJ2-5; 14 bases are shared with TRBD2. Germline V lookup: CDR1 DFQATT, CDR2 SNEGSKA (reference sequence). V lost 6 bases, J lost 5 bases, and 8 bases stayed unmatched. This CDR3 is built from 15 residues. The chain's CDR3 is CSARTSGGFGETQYF. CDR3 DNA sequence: TGCAGTGCCCGGACTAGCGGGGGGTTCGGGGAGACCCAGTACTTC.

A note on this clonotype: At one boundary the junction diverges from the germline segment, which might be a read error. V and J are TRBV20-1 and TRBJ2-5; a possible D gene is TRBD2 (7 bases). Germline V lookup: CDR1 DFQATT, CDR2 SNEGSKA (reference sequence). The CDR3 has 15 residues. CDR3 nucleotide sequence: TGCTGTGCCCACTTTGGGCTGGAGGGGGGGAATGAGCAGTACTTC. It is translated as CCAHFGLEGGNEQYF.

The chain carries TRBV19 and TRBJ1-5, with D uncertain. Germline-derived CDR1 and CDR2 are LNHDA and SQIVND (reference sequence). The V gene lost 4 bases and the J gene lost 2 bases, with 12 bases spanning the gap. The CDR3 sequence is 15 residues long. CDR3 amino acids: CASSKERRGNQPQHF. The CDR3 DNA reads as TGTGCCAGTAGTAAAGAGCGGCGAGGCAATCAGCCCCAGCATTTT.

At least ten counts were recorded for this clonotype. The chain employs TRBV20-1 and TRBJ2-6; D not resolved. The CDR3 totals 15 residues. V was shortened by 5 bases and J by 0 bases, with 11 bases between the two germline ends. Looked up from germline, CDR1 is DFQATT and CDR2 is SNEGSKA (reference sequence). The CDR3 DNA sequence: TGCAGTGCTCTGTCCGGTAACTCTGGGGCCAACGTCCTGACTTTC. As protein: CSALSGNSGANVLTF.

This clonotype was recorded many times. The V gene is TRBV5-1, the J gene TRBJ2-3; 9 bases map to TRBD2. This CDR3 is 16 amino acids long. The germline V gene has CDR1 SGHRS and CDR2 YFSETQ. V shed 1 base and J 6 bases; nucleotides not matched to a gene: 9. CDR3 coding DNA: TGCGCCAGCAGCTTGTGGCGCGGGGGGGCAAACGATACGCAGTATTTT. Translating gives CASSLWRGGANDTQYF.

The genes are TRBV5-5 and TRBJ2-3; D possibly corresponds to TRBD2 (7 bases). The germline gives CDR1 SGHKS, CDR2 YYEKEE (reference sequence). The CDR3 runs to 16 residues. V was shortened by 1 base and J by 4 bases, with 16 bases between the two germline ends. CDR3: CASSLYGGGPPDTQYF. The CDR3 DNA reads TGTGCCAGCAGCTTGTATGGCGGGGGCCCTCCAGATACGCAGTATTTT.

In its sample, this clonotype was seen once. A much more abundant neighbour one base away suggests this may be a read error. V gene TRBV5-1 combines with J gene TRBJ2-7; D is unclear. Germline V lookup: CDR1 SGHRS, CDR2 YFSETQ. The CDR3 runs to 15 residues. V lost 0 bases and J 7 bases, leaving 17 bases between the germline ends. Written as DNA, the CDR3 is TGCGCCAGCAGCTTGGTGTCCAGTCCAGACAATGAGCAGTACTTC. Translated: CASSLVSSPDNEQYF.

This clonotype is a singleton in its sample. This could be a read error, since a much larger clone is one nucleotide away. This chain's CDR3 is CASSRRDWSTYEQYF. Here the CDR3 DNA reads TGTGCCAGCAGCCGACGGGACTGGTCCACCTACGAGCAGTACTTC. This rearrangement joins TRBV6-6 to TRBJ2-7; tentative D call: TRBD2 (6 bases). The CDR3 is made up of 15 amino acids. The germline V gene has CDR1 MNHNY and CDR2 SVGAGI (reference sequence). The V and J ends lost 6 bases and 2 bases respectively, with 17 bases between them.

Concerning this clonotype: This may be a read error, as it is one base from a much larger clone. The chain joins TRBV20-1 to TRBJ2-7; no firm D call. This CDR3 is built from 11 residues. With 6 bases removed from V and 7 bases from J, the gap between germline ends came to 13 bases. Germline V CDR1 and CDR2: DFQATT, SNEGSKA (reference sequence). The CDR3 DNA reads TGCAGTGCAAAACAGAACAATGAGCAGTACTTC. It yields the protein CSAKQNNEQYF.

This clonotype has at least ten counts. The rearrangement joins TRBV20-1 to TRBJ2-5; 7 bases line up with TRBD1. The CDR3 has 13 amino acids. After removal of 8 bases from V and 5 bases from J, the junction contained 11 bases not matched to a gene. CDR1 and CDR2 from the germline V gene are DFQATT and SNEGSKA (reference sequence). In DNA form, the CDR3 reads TGCAGTACTTCCCCAACAGGGGTGGAGACCCAGTACTTC. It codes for CSTSPTGVETQYF.

The DNA of the CDR3 is TGTGCCAGCAGTCTACAGGGCAACTCCTATAATTCACCCCTCCACTTT. Translated, it gives CASSLQGNSYNSPLHF. This chain links TRBV12-3 or TRBV12-4 with TRBJ1-6; the D gene is possibly TRBD1 (6 bases). This CDR3 contains 16 residues. Trimming took 5 bases from V and 0 from J, leaving 11 bases between them.

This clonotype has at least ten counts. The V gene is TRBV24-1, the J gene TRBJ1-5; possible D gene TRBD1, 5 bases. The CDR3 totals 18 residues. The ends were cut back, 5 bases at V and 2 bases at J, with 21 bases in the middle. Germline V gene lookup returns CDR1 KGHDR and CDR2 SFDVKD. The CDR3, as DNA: TGTGCCACCAGTGCACCGGGACCGCAAACCACGGGCAATCAGCCCCAGCATTTT. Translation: CATSAPGPQTTGNQPQHF.

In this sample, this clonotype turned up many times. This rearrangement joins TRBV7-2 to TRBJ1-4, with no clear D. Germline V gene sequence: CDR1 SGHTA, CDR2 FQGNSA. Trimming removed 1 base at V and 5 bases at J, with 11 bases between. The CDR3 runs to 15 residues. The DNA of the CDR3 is TGTGCCAGCAGCTTAGACGGGAGGTGGAATGAAAAACTGTTTTTT. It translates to CASSLDGRWNEKLFF.

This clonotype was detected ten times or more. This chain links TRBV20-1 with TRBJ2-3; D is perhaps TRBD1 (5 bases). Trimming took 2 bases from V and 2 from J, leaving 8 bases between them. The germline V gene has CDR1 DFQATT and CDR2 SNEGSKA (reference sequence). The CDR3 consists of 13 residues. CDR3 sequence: CSARQGYTDTQYF. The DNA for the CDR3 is TGCAGTGCTAGACAGGGATACACAGATACGCAGTATTTT.

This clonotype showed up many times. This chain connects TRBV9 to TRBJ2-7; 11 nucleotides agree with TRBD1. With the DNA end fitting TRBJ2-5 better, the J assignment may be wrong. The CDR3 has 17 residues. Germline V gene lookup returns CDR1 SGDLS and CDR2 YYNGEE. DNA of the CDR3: TGTGCCAGCAGCCCGGCAACCGGACAGGGGGCCATCGGGACCCAGTACTTC. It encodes CASSPATGQGAIGTQYF.

The CDR3 here is CASSGAGKRGNNQPQHF. CDR3 in DNA: TGTGCCAGCAGTGGGGCAGGGAAGAGAGGTAACAATCAGCCCCAGCATTTT. J is TRBJ1-5 and V is TRBV6-1, with D perhaps matching TRBD1 (5 bases). With 4 bases removed from V and 3 bases from J, the gap between germline ends came to 19 bases. Germline loops: CDR1 MNHNS, CDR2 SASEGT. The CDR3 is 17 residues long.

CDR3 DNA sequence: TGTGCCAGCAGCAGGGAGTTCGGCTACACCTTC. Translated: CASSREFGYTF. V and J are TRBV6-2 or TRBV6-3 and TRBJ1-2, with D tentatively TRBD1 (5 bases). The germline V gene encodes CDR1 MNHEY and CDR2 SVGEGT. This CDR3 comprises 11 residues. Trimming pared 6 bases from V and 8 bases from J, leaving 10 bases between.

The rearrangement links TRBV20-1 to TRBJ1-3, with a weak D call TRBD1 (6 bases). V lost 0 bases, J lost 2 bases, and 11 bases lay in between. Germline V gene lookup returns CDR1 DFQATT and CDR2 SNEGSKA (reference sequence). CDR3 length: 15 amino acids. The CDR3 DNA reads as TGCAGTGCTAGAGACCCTAGGACAGCTGGAAACACCATATATTTT. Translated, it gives CSARDPRTAGNTIYF.

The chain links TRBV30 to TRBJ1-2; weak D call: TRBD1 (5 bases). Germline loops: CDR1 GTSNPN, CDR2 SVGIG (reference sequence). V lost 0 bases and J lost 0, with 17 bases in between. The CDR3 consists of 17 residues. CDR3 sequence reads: CAWSVDTGKPSNYGYTF. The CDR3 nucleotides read TGTGCCTGGAGTGTAGACACAGGCAAGCCTTCTAACTATGGCTACACCTTC.

The chain's CDR3 is CASSLWTSGGAVNTQYF. The CDR3 DNA reads TGCGCCAGCAGCTTGTGGACTAGCGGGGGGGCCGTTAATACGCAGTATTTT. This chain links TRBV5-1 with TRBJ2-3, with 15 bases fitting TRBD2. The CDR3 consists of 17 residues. Germline lookup yields CDR1 SGHRS and CDR2 YFSETQ. The V gene end was trimmed by 1 base and the J gene end by 7 bases; junction bases not matched to a gene: 7.